This T cell receptor (beta chain) originates from a study of early T cells in non-severe SARS-CoV-2 infection. This clonotype was detected many times. Its antigen is currently unknown. The protocol attached unique molecular identifiers to individual cDNA molecules. TCRdb re-derived calls from the 5' RACE reads in MiXCR, one entry per CDR3 protein. The table lists some 49,000 distinct CDR3 sequences, 7.5% to 9.5% of them singletons, with around 4.5% in the top ten. Notes on the study in general: Anti-spike CD8 specificities were favored by VDJdb matching, whose results missed private and CD4 specificities.

CDR3 size: 14 residues. CDR1 is SGHAT and CDR2 is FQNNGV in the germline V gene. Trimming removed 2 bases at V and 2 bases at J, with 10 bases between. The sequence was collected from an adult who was a healthcare worker with PCR-confirmed SARS-CoV-2 infection or an uninfected control (not recorded which). Specimen: whole blood. The V and J genes are TRBV11-2 and TRBJ2-7, with D unresolved. CDR3 nucleotides: TGTGCCAGCAGCTTACTGTTCGGAGCCTACGAGCAGTACTTC. It yields the protein CASSLLFGAYEQYF.